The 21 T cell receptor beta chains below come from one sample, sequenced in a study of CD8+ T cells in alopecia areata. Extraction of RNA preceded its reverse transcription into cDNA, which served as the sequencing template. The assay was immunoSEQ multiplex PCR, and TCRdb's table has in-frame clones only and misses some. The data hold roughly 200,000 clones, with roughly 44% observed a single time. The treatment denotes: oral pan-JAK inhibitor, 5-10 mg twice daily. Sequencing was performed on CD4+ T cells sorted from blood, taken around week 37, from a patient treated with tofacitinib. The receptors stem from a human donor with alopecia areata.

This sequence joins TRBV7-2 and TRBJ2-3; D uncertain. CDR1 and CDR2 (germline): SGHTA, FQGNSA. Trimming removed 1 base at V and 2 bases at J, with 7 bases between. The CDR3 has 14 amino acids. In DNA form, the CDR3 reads TGTGCCAGCAGCTTAGACATTTCCACAGATACGCAGTATTTT. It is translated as CASSLDISTDTQYF.

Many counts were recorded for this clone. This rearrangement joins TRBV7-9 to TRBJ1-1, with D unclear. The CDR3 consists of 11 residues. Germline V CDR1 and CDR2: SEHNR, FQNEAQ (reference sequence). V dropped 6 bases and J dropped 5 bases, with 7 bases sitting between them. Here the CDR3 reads CASSLDTEAFF. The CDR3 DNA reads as TGTGCCAGCAGTCTAGATACTGAAGCTTTCTTT.

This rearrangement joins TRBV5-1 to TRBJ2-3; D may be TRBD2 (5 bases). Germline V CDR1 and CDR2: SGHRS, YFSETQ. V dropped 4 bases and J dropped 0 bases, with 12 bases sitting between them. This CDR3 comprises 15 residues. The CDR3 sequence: CASSQDGGSTDTQYF. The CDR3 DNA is TGCGCCAGCAGCCAAGACGGCGGGAGCACAGATACGCAGTATTTT.

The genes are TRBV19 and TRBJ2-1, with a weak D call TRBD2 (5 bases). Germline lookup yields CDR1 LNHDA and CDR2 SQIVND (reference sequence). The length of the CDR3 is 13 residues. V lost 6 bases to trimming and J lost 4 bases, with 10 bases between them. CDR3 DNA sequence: TGTGCCAGTAGCCCCGAGGGATACAATGAGCAGTTCTTC. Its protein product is CASSPEGYNEQFF.

In DNA form, the CDR3 reads TGTGCCTGGGACAGACAGGGAGGGGGCACTGAAGCTTTCTTT. Translating it yields CAWDRQGGGTEAFF. This chain connects TRBV30 to TRBJ1-1; 7 positions agree with TRBD1. V was pared by 5 bases and J by 4 bases, with 10 bases of the junction left unmatched. This CDR3 is 14 amino acids long. Germline CDR1 and CDR2: GTSNPN and SVGIG (reference sequence).

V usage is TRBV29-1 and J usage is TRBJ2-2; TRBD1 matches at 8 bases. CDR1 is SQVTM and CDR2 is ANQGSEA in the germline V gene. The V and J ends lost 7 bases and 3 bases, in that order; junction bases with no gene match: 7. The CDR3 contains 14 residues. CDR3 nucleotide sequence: TGCAGCGGGCTAGGACAGGGTGACACCGGGGAGCTGTTTTTT. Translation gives CSGLGQGDTGELFF.

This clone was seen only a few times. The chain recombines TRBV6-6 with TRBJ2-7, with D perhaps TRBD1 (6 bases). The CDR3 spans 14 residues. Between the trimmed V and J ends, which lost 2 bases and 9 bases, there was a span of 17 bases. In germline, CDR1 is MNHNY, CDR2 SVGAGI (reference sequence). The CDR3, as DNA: TGTGCCAGCAGTTACGGTGGGTTACGAGGGGGGCAGTACTTC. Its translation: CASSYGGLRGGQYF.

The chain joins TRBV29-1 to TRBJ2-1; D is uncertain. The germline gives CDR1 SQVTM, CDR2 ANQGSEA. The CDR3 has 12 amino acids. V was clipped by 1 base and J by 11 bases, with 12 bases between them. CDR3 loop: CSVEVPPVKQFF. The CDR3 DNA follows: TGCAGCGTTGAAGTTCCGCCCGTGAAGCAGTTCTTC.

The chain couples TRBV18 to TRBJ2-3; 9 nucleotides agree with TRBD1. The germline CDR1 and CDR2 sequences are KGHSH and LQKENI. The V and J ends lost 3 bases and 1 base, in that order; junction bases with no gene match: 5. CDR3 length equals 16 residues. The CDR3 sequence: CASSPTGGWGTDTQYF. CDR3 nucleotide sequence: TGTGCCAGCTCACCTACAGGGGGCTGGGGCACAGATACGCAGTATTTT.

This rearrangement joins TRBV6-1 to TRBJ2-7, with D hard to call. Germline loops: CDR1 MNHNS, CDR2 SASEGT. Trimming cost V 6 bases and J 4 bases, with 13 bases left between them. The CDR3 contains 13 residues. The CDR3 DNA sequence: TGTGCCAGCAGCGTAGGGAAAGGGTACGAGCAGTACTTC. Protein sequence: CASSVGKGYEQYF.

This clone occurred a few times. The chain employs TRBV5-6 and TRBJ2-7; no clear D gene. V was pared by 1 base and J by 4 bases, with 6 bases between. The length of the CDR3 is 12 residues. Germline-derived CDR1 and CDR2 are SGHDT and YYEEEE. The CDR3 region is CASSLRAYEQYF. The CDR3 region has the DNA TGTGCCAGCAGCTTGAGGGCGTACGAGCAGTACTTC.

The DNA for the CDR3 is TGTGCCAGCAGTGACCCTCCGGTCCACGAGCAGTACTTC. Amino acids: CASSDPPVHEQYF. The chain employs TRBV2 and TRBJ2-7; D not resolved. V was trimmed by 3 bases and J by 5 bases, leaving 11 bases between them. Per germline, CDR1 SNHLY and CDR2 FYNNEI. The CDR3 consists of 13 residues. The variable domain in full, with the rest retrieved from reference TRBV2 and TRBJ2-7, is EPEVTQTPSHQVTQMGQEVILRCVPISNHLYFYWYRQILGQKVEFLVSFYNNEISEKSEIFDDQFSVERPDGSNFTLKIRSTKLEDSAMYFCASSDPPVHEQYFGPGTRLTVT.

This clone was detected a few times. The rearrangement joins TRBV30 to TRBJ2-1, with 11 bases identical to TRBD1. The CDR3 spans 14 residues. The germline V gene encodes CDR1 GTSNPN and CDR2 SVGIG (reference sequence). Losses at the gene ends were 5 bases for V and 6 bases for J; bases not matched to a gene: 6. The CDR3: CAWGQGALGNEQFF. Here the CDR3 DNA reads TGTGCCTGGGGACAGGGGGCGCTGGGCAATGAGCAGTTCTTC. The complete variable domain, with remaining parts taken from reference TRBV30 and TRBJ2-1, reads SQTIHQWPATLVQPVGSPLSLECTVEGTSNPNLYWYRQAAGRGLQLLFYSVGIGQISSEVPQNLSASRPQDRQFILSSKKLLLSDSGFYLCAWGQGALGNEQFFGPGTRLTVL.

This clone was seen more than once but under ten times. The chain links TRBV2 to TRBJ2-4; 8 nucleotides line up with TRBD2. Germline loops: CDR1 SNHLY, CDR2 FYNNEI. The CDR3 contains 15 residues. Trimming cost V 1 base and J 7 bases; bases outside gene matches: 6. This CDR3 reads CASSEVGAGVNIQYF. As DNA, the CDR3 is TGTGCCAGCAGTGAAGTGGGAGCGGGAGTGAACATTCAGTACTTC.

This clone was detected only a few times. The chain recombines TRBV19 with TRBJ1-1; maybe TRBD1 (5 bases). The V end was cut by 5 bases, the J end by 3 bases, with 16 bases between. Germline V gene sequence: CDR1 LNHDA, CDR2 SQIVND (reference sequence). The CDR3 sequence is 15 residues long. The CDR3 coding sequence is TGTGCCAGTAGTCGGGCTGGGACGCTGGACACTGAAGCTTTCTTT. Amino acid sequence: CASSRAGTLDTEAFF.

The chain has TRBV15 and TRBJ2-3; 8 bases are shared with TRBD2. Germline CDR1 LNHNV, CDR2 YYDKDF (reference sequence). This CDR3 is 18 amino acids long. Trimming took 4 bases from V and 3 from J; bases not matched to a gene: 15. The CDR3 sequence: CATSTLTLSGRATDTQYF. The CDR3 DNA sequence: TGTGCCACCAGCACATTGACCCTCAGCGGGAGAGCTACAGATACGCAGTATTTT.

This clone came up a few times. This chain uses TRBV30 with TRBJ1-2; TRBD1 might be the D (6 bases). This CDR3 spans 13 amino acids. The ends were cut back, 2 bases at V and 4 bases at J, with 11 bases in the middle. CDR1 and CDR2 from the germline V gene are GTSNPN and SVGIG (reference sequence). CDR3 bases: TGTGCCTGGAGTATTGGGGGCGGCTATGGCTACACCTTC. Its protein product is CAWSIGGGYGYTF.

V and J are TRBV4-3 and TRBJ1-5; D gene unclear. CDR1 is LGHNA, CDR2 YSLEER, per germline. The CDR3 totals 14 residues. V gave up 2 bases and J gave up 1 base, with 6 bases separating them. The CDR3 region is CASSQSWSNQPQHF. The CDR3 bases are TGCGCCAGCAGCCAATCGTGGAGCAATCAGCCCCAGCATTTT.

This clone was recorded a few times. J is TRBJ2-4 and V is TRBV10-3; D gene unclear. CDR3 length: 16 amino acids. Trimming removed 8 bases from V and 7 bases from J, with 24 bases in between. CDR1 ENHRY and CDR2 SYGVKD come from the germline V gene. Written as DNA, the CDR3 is TGTGCCATCCAACCTAGTCGCGATCCACCTCGGAACATTCAGTACTTC. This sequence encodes CAIQPSRDPPRNIQYF.

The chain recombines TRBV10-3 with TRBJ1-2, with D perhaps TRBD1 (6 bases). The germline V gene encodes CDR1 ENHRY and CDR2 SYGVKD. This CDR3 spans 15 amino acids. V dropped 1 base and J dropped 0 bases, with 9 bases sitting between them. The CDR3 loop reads CAISELGTSNYGYTF. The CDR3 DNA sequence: TGTGCCATCAGTGAGTTGGGGACATCTAACTATGGCTACACCTTC.

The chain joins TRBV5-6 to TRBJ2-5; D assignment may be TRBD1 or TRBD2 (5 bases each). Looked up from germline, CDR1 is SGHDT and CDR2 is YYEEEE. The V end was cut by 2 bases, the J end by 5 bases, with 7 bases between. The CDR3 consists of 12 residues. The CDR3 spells CASSLGEETQYF. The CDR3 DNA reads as TGTGCCAGCAGCTTAGGGGAGGAGACCCAGTACTTC.